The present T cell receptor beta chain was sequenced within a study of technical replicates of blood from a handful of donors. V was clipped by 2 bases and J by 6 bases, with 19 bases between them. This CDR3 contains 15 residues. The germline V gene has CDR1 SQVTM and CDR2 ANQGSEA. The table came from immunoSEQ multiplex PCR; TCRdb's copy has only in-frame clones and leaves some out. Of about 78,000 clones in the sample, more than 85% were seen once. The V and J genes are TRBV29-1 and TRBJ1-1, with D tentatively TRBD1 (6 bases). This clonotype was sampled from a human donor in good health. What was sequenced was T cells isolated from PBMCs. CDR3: CSVEFGMGALSEAFF. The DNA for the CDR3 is TGCAGCGTTGAATTTGGTATGGGGGCCCTTTCTGAAGCTTTCTTT.